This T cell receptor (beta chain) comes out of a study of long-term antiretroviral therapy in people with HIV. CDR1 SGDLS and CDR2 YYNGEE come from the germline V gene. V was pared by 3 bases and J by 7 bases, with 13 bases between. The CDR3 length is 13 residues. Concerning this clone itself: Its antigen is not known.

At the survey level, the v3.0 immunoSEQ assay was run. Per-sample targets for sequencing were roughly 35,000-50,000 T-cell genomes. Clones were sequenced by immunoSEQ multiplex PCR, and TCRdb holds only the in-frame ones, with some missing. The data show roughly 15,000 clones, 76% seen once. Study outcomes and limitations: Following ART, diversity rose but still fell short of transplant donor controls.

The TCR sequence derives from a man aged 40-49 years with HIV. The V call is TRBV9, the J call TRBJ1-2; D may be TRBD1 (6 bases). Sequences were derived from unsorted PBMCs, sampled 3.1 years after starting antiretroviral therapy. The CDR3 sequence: CASSGGDNVGYTF. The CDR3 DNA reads TGTGCCAGCAGCGGGGGGGACAATGTTGGCTACACCTTC.